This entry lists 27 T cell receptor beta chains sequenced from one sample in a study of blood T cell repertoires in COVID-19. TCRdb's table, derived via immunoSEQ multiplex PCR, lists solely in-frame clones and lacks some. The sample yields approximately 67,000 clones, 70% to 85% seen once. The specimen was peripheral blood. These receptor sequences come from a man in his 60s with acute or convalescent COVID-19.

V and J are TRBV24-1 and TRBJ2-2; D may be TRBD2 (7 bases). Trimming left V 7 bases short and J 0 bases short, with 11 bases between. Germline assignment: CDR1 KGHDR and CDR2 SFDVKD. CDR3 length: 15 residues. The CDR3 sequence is CATRGGGPNTGELFF. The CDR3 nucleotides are TGTGCCACCAGAGGGGGGGGCCCGAACACCGGGGAGCTGTTTTTT.

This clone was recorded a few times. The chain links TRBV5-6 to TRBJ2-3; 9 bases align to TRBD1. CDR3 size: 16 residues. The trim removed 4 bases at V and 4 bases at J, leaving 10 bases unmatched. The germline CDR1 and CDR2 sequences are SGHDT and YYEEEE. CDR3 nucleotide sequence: TGTGCCAGCAGCACAGGGACAGGGTCGAAAGCAGATACGCAGTATTTT. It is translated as CASSTGTGSKADTQYF.

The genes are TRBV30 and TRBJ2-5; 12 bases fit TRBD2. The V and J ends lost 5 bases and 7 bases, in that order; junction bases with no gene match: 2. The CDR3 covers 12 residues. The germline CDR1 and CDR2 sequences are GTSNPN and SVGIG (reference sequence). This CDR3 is CAWGTSGPTQYF. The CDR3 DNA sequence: TGTGCCTGGGGGACTAGCGGGCCGACCCAGTACTTC.

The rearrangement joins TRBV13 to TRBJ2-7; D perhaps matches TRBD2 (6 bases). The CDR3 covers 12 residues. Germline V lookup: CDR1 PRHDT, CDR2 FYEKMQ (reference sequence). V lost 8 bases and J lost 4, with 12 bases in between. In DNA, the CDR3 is TGTGCCAGCCGTTACGGGAGTTACGAGCAGTACTTC. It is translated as CASRYGSYEQYF. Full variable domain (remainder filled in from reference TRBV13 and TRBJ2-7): AAGVIQSPRHLIKEKRETATLKCYPIPRHDTVYWYQQGPGQDPQFLISFYEKMQSDKGSIPDRFSAQQFSDYHSELNMSSLELGDSALYFCASRYGSYEQYFGPGTRLTVT.

The CDR3 nucleotides are TGTGCCAGCAGGGAGAGGTGGCAGGGGGACTATGGCTACACCTTC. This sequence encodes CASRERWQGDYGYTF. The rearrangement uses TRBV6-6 and TRBJ1-2; 7 nucleotides match TRBD1. J was trimmed by 3 bases and V by 6 bases; bases with no gene match: 10. The length of the CDR3 is 15 residues. Germline CDR1 reads MNHNY; CDR2 reads SVGAGI (reference sequence).

The CDR3 loop is CASSTRDRQFF. As DNA, the CDR3 is TGTGCCAGCAGTACCCGGGACAGACAGTTCTTC. The gene calls are TRBV6-5 and TRBJ2-1; 7 bases map to TRBD1. The CDR3 sequence is 11 residues long. The germline CDR1 and CDR2 sequences are MNHEY and SVGAGI. J lost 13 bases, V lost 5 bases, and 5 bases had no gene match.

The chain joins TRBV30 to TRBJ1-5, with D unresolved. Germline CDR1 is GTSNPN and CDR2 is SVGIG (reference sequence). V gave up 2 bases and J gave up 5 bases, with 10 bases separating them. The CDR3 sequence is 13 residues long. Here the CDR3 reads CAWSSGSDQPQHF. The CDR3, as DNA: TGTGCCTGGAGTAGCGGGTCAGATCAGCCCCAGCATTTT. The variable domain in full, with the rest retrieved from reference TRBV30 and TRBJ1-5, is SQTIHQWPATLVQPVGSPLSLECTVEGTSNPNLYWYRQAAGRGLQLLFYSVGIGQISSEVPQNLSASRPQDRQFILSSKKLLLSDSGFYLCAWSSGSDQPQHFGDGTRLSIL.

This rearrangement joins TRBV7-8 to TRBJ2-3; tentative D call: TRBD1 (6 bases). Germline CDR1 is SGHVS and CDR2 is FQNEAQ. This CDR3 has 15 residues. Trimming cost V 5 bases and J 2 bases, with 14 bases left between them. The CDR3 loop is CASSPRQGSTDTQYF. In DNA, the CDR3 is TGTGCCAGCAGCCCCCGGCAGGGGTCCACAGATACGCAGTATTTT. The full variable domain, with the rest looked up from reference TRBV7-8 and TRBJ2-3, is GAGVSQSPRYKVAKRGQDVALRCDPISGHVSLFWYQQALGQGPEFLTYFQNEAQLDKSGLPSDRFFAERPEGSVSTLKIQRTQQEDSAVYLCASSPRQGSTDTQYFGPGTRLTVL.

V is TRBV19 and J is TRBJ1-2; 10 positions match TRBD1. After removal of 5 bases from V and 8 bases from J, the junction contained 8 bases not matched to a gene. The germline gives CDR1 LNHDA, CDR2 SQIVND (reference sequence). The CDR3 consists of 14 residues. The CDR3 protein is CASSFDRGRRGYTF. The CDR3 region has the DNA TGTGCCAGTAGTTTTGACAGGGGGCGACGAGGCTACACCTTC.

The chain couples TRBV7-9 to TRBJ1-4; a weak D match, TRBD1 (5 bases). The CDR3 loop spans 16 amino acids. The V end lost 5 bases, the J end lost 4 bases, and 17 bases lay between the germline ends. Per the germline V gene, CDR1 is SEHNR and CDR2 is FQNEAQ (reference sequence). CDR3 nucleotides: TGTGCCAGCAGCCTCGGAGAGACAGCTAATAATGAAAAACTGTTTTTT. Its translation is CASSLGETANNEKLFF.

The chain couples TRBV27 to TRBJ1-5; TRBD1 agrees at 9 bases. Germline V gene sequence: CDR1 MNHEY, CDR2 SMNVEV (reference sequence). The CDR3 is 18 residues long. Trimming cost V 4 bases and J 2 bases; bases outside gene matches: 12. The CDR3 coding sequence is TGTGCCAGCAGTTCCTGGACAGGGGAAGTTTATCGCAATCAGCCCCAGCATTTT. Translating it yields CASSSWTGEVYRNQPQHF.

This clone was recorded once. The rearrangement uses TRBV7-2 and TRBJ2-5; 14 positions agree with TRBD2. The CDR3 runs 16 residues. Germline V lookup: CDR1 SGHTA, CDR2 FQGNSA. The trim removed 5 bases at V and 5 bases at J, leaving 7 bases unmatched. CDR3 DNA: TGTGCCAGCAGCCCCGGGACTAGCGGGGGCCTGGAGACCCAGTACTTC. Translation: CASSPGTSGGLETQYF.

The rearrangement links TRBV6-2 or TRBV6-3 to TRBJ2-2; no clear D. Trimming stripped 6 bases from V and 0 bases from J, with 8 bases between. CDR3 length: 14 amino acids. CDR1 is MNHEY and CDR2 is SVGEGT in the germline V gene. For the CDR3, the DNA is TGTGCCAGCAGCGCAGATACGAACACCGGGGAGCTGTTTTTT. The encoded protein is CASSADTNTGELFF.

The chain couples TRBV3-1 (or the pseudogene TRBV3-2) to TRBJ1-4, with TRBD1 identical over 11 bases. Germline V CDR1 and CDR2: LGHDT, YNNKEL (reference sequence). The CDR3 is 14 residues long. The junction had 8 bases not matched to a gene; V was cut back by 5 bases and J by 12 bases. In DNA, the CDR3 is TGTGCCAGCAGCTCGGGACAGGGGGGTTTGGAACTGTTTTTT. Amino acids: CASSSGQGGLELFF.

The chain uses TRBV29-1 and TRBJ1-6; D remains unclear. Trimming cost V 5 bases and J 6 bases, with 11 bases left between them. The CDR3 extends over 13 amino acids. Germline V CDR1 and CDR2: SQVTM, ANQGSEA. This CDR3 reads CSVTEGGNSPLHF. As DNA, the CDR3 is TGCAGCGTTACGGAGGGAGGTAATTCACCCCTCCACTTT.

The CDR3 nucleotides read TGCGCCAGCAGCTTAAATGCAGCTAACTATGGCTACACCTTC. It codes for CASSLNAANYGYTF. This chain uses TRBV5-1 with TRBJ1-2; D remains unclear. This CDR3 has 14 residues. V lost 2 bases and J 0 bases, leaving 8 bases between the germline ends. Germline values: CDR1 SGHRS, CDR2 YFSETQ.

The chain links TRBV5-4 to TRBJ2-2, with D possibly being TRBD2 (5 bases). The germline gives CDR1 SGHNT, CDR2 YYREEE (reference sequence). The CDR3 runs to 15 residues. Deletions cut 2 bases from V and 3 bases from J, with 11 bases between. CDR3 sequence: CASSLPKGDTGELFF. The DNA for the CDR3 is TGTGCCAGCAGCTTACCCAAGGGAGACACCGGGGAGCTGTTTTTT.

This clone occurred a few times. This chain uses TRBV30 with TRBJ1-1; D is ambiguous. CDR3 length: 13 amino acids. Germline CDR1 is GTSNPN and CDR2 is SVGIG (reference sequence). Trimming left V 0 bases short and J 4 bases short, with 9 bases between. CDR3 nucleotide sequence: TGTGCCTGGAGTGTTGGCGGGAGCACTGAAGCTTTCTTT. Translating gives CAWSVGGSTEAFF.

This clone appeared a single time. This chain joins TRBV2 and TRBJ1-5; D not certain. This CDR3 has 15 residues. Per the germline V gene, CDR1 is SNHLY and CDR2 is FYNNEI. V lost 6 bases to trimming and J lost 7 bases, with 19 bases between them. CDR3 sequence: CASSPRRSGEQPQHF. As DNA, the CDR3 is TGTGCCAGCAGCCCCCGGAGGTCCGGGGAGCAGCCCCAGCATTTT.

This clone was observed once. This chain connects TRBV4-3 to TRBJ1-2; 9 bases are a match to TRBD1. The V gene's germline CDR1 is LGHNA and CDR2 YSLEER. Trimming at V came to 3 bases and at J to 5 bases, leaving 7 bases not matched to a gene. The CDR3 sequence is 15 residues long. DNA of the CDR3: TGCGCCAGCAGCCAGACGGGACAGGGTTGGTATGGCTACACCTTC. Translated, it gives CASSQTGQGWYGYTF.

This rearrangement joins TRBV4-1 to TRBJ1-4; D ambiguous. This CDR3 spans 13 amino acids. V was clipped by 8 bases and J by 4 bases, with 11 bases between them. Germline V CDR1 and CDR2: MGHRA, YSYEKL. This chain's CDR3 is CASSTTSNEKLFF. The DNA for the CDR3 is TGCGCCAGCTCCACCACCAGTAATGAAAAACTGTTTTTT.

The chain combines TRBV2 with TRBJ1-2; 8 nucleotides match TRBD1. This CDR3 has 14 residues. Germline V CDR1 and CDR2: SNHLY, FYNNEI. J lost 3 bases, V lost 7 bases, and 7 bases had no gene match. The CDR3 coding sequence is TGTGCCAGCAAAGATGCGGGACAGGACTATGGCTACACCTTC. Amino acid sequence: CASKDAGQDYGYTF.

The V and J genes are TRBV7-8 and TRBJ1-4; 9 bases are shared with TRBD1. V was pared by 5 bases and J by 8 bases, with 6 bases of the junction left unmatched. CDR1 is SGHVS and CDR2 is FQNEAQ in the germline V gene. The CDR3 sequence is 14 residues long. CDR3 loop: CASSPRDRDEKLFF. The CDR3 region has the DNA TGTGCCAGCAGCCCCCGGGACAGGGACGAAAAACTGTTTTTT. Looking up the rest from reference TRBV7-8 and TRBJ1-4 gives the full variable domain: GAGVSQSPRYKVAKRGQDVALRCDPISGHVSLFWYQQALGQGPEFLTYFQNEAQLDKSGLPSDRFFAERPEGSVSTLKIQRTQQEDSAVYLCASSPRDRDEKLFFGSGTQLSVL.

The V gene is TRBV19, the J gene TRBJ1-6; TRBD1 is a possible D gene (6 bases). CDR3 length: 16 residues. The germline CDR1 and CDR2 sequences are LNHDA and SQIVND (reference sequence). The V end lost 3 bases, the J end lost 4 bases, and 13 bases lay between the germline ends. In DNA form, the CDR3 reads TGTGCCAGTAGTATTCCCACCGACAGGTATAATTCACCCCTCCACTTT. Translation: CASSIPTDRYNSPLHF. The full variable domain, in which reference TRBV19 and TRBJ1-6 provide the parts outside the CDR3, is DGGITQSPKYLFRKEGQNVTLSCEQNLNHDAMYWYRQDPGQGLRLIYYSQIVNDFQKGDIAEGYSVSREKKESFPLTVTSAQKNPTAFYLCASSIPTDRYNSPLHFGNGTRLTVT.

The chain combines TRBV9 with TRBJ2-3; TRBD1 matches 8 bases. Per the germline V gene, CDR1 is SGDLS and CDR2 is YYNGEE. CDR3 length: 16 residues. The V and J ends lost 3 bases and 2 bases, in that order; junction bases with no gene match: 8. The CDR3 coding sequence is TGTGCCAGCAGCGCCAGGGGGCGAATAGCCACAGATACGCAGTATTTT. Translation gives CASSARGRIATDTQYF.

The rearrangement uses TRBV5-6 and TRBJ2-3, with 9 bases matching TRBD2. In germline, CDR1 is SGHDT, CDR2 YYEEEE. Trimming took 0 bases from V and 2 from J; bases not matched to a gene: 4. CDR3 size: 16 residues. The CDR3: CASSLVTSGLTDTQYF. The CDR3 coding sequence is TGTGCCAGCAGCTTGGTAACTAGCGGGCTCACAGATACGCAGTATTTT.

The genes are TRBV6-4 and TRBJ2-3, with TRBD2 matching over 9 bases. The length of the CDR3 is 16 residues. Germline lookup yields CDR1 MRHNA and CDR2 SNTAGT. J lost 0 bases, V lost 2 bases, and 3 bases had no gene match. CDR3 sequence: CASSDDSGGSTDTQYF. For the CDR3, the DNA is TGTGCCAGCAGTGACGATAGCGGGGGTAGCACAGATACGCAGTATTTT.